This T cell receptor (beta chain) was captured by sequencing in a study of identical twins (dated by TCRdb to 2016 to 2018). A note on the overall study: To test whether fetal clonotypes persist, the study used deep sequencing on TCR alpha and beta repertoires from monozygotic twins, unrelated adults of various ages, and cord blood. Replicate twin experiments were performed at different times using different library preparation protocols to rule out contamination. Results the study describes overall, beyond this receptor: Out-of-frame TCR alpha sequences shared between twins showed an excess of low generation-probability sequences compared with coincidental sharing between unrelated individuals. Because the same donors could not be followed over many years, conclusions were based on cross-sectional statistical analysis. Invariant T cells such as MAIT and iNKT could partly confound zero-insertion analyses, though diverse VJ usage argued against this for most clonotypes. In monozygotic twins, out-of-frame TCR alpha sharing was systematically underestimated by recombination models, although the models agreed with sharing between unrelated individuals. In beta out-of-frame sequences, excess twin sharing was weaker, because having fewer shared sequences lowered the signal-to-noise ratio. Fewer insertions were carried by abundant cord blood beta clonotypes; a weaker similar trend was observed in young adult naive repertoires, while no such trend was observed in memory repertoires.

V is reduced by 4 bases and J by 4 bases, leaving a spacing of 20 bases between them. Based on the germline V gene, the CDR1 and CDR2 sequences are MNHNS and SASEGT. The CDR3 covers 17 residues, taking in both the cysteine and the phenylalanine. Here the CDR3 DNA is all that survives: 51 bases in frame from base 1. This clonotype was detected ten times or more. The clone's antigen remains unknown. No quality values exist for individual bases; no much larger clone is one base distant. Every donor was a healthy Caucasian. Miltenyi CD45RO+ enrichment and human naive T-cell isolation kits were used to isolate memory (CD45RO+) and naive T cells from PBMC. The protocol used for the library was 5' RACE. Sequencing was performed on an Illumina HiSeq 2000. A universal primer binding site was introduced by template switching, and a unique molecular identifier was present in the final cDNA, enabling accurate counting of TCR cDNA molecules. Specific primers in the conserved constant-segment region were used to synthesize first-strand cDNA for the TCR alpha and beta chains. Each cDNA library was double barcoded, with a SMART-Mk sample barcode plus Illumina barcodes, to control for contamination. TruSeq adapter sequences and Illumina sample barcodes were added in two successive PCR steps. Sequencing of the TCR alpha and beta cDNA libraries was done on the Illumina HiSeq platform using custom primers. Turning to the authors' computational methods: MiGEC was used to process raw reads and extract unique molecular identifiers, and MiXCR was used to find CDR3 positions. Recombination models were inferred per individual with the repgenHMM and IGoR tools using an EM algorithm. The tcR package in R was used for shared clonotype analysis, with sharing normalized by the product of cloneset sizes. To study raw recombination free of thymic and clonal selection effects, out-of-frame nonproductive sequences were analyzed. TCRdb's own reprocessing of the public reads used fastp at Q25 and MiXCR and kept productive beta chains. Here each entry gathers all rows of one CDR3 protein and keeps the most common genes and DNA. What appears here as the V and J calls and clone size reflects TCRdb's work, not the paper's. The sample table lists 200,000 to 250,000 distinct CDR3 sequences, about 10% of them with a count of one. About 9.1% of the sample comes from the top ten.

The chain employs TRBV6-1 and TRBJ1-5; the D gene is perhaps TRBD1, on 5 matching bases. The sequence was collected from a man over 45 in good health. Sequencing used memory T cells sorted from blood. According to the study, the label for this sample's cell subset or site signals: CD45RO+ enriched T cells. The nucleotides are TGTGCCAGCAGTGTACGACAGACCACCTTAAGGAATCAGCCCCAGCATTTT. Its translation is CASSVRQTTLRNQPQHF.